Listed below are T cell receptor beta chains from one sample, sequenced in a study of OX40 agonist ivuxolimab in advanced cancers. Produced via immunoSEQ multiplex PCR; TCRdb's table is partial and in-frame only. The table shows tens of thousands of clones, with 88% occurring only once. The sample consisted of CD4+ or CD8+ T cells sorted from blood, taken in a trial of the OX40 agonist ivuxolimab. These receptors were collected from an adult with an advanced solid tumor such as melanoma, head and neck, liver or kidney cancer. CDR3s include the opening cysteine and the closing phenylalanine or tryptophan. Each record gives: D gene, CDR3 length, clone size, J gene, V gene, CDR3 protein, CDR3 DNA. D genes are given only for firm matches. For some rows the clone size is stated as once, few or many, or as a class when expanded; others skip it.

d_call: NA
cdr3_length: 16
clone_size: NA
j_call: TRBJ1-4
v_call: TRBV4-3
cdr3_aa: CASSQDPGALGEKLFF
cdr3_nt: TGCGCCAGCAGCCAAGATCCGGGGGCGCTGGGTGAAAAACTGTTTTTT

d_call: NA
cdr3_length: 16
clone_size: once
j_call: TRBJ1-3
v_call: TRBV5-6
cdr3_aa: CASSAVRFDSGNTIYF
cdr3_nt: TGTGCCAGCAGCGCCGTACGTTTCGACTCTGGAAACACCATATATTTT

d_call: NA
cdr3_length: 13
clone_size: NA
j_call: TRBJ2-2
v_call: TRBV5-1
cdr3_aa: CASRYSLGGELFF
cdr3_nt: TGCGCCAGCAGATACAGCCTTGGCGGGGAGCTGTTTTTT

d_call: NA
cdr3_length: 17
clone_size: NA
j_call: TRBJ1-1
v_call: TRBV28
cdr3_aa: CASPDPQGLRANTEAFF
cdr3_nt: TGTGCCAGCCCCGACCCCCAGGGTCTGAGGGCGAACACTGAAGCTTTCTTT

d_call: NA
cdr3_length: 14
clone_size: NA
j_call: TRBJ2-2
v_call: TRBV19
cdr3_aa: CASSGDWDTGELLF
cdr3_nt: TGTGCCAGTAGTGGGGACTGGGACACCGGGGAGCTGCTTTTT

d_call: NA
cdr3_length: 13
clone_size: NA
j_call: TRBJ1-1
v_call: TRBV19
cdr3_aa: CASSIDLVTEAFF
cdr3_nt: TGTGCCAGTAGTATAGATTTGGTCACTGAAGCTTTCTTT

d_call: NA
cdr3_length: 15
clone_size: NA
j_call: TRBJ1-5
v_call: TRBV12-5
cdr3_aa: CASGLGQMSNQPQHF
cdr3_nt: TGTGCTAGTGGTTTGGGACAGATGAGCAATCAGCCCCAGCATTTT

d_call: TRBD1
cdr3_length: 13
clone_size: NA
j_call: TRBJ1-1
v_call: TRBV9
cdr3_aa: CASSATGGTEAFF
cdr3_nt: TGTGCCAGCAGCGCGACAGGGGGCACTGAAGCTTTCTTT

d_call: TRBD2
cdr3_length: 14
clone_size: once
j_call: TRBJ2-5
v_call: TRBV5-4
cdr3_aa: CASRSGGSQETQYF
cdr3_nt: TGTGCCAGCAGATCCGGGGGGTCCCAAGAGACCCAGTACTTC

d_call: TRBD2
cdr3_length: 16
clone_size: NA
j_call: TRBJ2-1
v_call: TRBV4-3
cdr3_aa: CASSQDGRGGLGEQFF
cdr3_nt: TGCGCCAGCAGCCAAGATGGGCGGGGGGGCCTCGGTGAGCAGTTCTTC